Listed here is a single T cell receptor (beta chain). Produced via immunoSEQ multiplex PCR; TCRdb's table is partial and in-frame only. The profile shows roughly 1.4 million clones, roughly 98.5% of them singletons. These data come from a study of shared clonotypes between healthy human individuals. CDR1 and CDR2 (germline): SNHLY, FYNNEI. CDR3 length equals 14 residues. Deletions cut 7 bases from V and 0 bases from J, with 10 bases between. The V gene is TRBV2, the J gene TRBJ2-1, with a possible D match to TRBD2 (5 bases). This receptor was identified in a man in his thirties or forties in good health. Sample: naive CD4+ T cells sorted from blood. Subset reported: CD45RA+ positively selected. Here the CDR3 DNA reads TGTGCCAGCATTCCCGGGGACTCCTACAATGAGCAGTTCTTC. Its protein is CASIPGDSYNEQFF.